Following are 23 T cell receptor beta chains from one sample sequenced in a study of T cell responses to AZD1222 COVID-19 vaccine. Clones were sequenced by immunoSEQ multiplex PCR, and TCRdb holds only the in-frame ones, with some missing. The sample carries over 85,000 clones, around nine tenths recorded once. Sequencing used peripheral blood, obtained on day 0 of AZD1222 vaccination. The receptors originated from an adult in good health.

This clone was seen a single time. The chain employs TRBV11-2 and TRBJ2-7; no clear D gene. Between the trimmed V and J ends, which lost 2 bases and 1 base, there was a span of 12 bases. Looked up from germline, CDR1 is SGHAT and CDR2 is FQNNGV. The length of the CDR3 is 15 residues. CDR3: CASSLHRADSYEQYF. CDR3 bases: TGTGCCAGCAGCTTACACCGGGCAGATTCCTACGAGCAGTACTTC.

The genes are TRBV7-9 and TRBJ2-3; 7 bases are a match to TRBD2. V gave up 6 bases and J gave up 3 bases; unmatched junction bases: 12. The germline V gene has CDR1 SEHNR and CDR2 FQNEAQ (reference sequence). This CDR3 has 16 residues. The CDR3 protein is CASRQGGRGETDTQYF. The DNA for the CDR3 is TGTGCCAGCAGACAAGGTGGGAGGGGTGAGACAGATACGCAGTATTTT.

The chain has TRBV21-1 and TRBJ1-5. TRBV21-1 is noted as a pseudogene. CDR3 length: 14 amino acids. DNA for the CDR3: TGTGCCAGCAGTCCGATGGGGGTTAGGGAGCCCCAGCATTTT. This sequence encodes CASSPMGVREPQHF.

The CDR3 region has the DNA TGCGCCAGCAGCTTGGTACCTAGCGGTATGTCCTACAATGAGCAGTTCTTC. This sequence encodes CASSLVPSGMSYNEQFF. This chain links TRBV5-1 with TRBJ2-1; TRBD2 matches at 7 bases. V lost 0 bases to trimming and J lost 1 base; unmatched junction nucleotides: 7. The CDR3 spans 17 residues. The germline V gene has CDR1 SGHRS and CDR2 YFSETQ.

In its sample, this clone was seen once. The genes are TRBV3-1 (or the pseudogene TRBV3-2) and TRBJ2-1; D unclear. CDR1 is LGHDT, CDR2 YNNKEL, per germline (reference sequence). The CDR3 contains 14 residues. The V gene lost 1 base and the J gene lost 7 bases, with 11 bases spanning the gap. The CDR3 DNA follows: TGTGCCAGCAGCCAAGTTCCTATAAAGAATGAGCAGTTCTTC. It is translated as CASSQVPIKNEQFF.

V and J are TRBV6-5 and TRBJ2-7; tentative D call: TRBD1 (5 bases). Germline lookup yields CDR1 MNHEY and CDR2 SVGAGI. The CDR3 is made up of 15 amino acids. The ends were cut back, 0 bases at V and 0 bases at J, with 9 bases in the middle. Here the CDR3 reads CASSYSFDSSYEQYF. The CDR3, as DNA: TGTGCCAGCAGTTACTCGTTTGACAGCTCCTACGAGCAGTACTTC.

The CDR3 protein is CASSLDRAGASTDTQYF. The CDR3 region has the DNA TGTGCCAGCAGCTTAGATCGTGCGGGGGCCAGCACAGATACGCAGTATTTT. V gene TRBV11-3 combines with J gene TRBJ2-3; a weak D match, TRBD2 (7 bases). The V end was cut by 0 bases, the J end by 0 bases, with 13 bases between. This CDR3 comprises 17 residues. Germline CDR1 is SGHNT and CDR2 is YENEEA.

This clone was counted only a few times. V gene TRBV20-1 combines with J gene TRBJ1-2; TRBD1 agrees at 11 bases. This CDR3 has 15 amino acids. The trim removed 6 bases at V and 4 bases at J, leaving 10 bases unmatched. The germline gives CDR1 DFQATT, CDR2 SNEGSKA (reference sequence). The DNA of the CDR3 is TGCAGTGCCAGTCCAGGACAGGGGGCTTCCTATGGCTACACCTTC. This sequence encodes CSASPGQGASYGYTF.

The rearrangement joins TRBV18 to TRBJ2-7; D perhaps matches TRBD1 (6 bases). Trimming stripped 5 bases from V and 3 bases from J, with 14 bases between. The germline V gene encodes CDR1 KGHSH and CDR2 LQKENI. This CDR3 is 14 amino acids long. CDR3 residues: CASSAINRVYEQYF. The DNA for the CDR3 is TGTGCCAGCTCAGCAATCAACAGGGTCTACGAGCAGTACTTC.

This clone was recorded only once. This chain joins TRBV4-1 and TRBJ2-3; TRBD2 matches 10 bases. This CDR3 has 19 residues. V was clipped by 0 bases and J by 6 bases; unmatched bases: 15. Germline CDR1 MGHRA, CDR2 YSYEKL. CDR3 nucleotides: TGCGCCAGCAGCCAAGATCCTAGCGGGGGATCCCTCTGGATTGATACGCAGTATTTT. It codes for CASSQDPSGGSLWIDTQYF.

The chain uses TRBV28 and TRBJ1-6; 10 bases agree with TRBD1. Looked up from germline, CDR1 is MDHEN and CDR2 is SYDVKM. V lost 8 bases and J lost 9; bases outside the gene matches: 10. The CDR3 extends over 15 amino acids. This chain's CDR3 is CASGVGTGVFSPLHF. The CDR3 DNA reads as TGTGCCAGCGGGGTCGGGACAGGGGTCTTTTCACCCCTCCACTTT. Together with reference TRBV28 and TRBJ1-6, the CDR3 gives the full variable domain: DVKVTQSSRYLVKRTGEKVFLECVQDMDHENMFWYRQDPGLGLRLIYFSYDVKMKEKGDIPEGYSVSREKKERFSLILESASTNQTSMYLCASGVGTGVFSPLHFGNGTRLTVT.

The genes are TRBV5-1 and TRBJ1-1, with D unresolved. Germline V gene lookup returns CDR1 SGHRS and CDR2 YFSETQ. This CDR3 contains 13 residues. The germline V and J ends were trimmed by 7 bases and 1 base, with 11 bases remaining between them. The CDR3 sequence: CASRLGGNTEAFF. The CDR3 DNA sequence: TGCGCCAGCCGGTTGGGAGGGAACACTGAAGCTTTCTTT.

CDR3 nucleotides: TGTGCCAGCAGCTCCCACCTGACTAGCGGCACAGATACGCAGTATTTT. Encoded protein: CASSSHLTSGTDTQYF. The chain is built from TRBV11-1 and TRBJ2-3; 8 bases fit TRBD2. Germline CDR1 is SGHAT and CDR2 is FQDESV (reference sequence). This CDR3 is 16 amino acids long. Unmatched junction bases numbered 7, after V lost 4 bases and J lost 1 base.

The CDR3 nucleotides read TGTGCCAGCAGTTACCCCCTAGCCAGTGAAAAACTGTTTTTT. Translation gives CASSYPLASEKLFF. The chain uses TRBV6-5 and TRBJ1-4; D gene ambiguous. Germline V gene sequence: CDR1 MNHEY, CDR2 SVGAGI. The CDR3 spans 14 residues. The V end lost 2 bases, the J end lost 7 bases, and 11 bases lay between the germline ends.

The rearrangement links TRBV4-1 to TRBJ2-5, with a tentative D call TRBD2 (5 bases). Per germline, CDR1 MGHRA and CDR2 YSYEKL. The ends were cut back, 1 base at V and 4 bases at J, with 7 bases in the middle. This CDR3 has 13 residues. CDR3 nucleotide sequence: TGCGCCAGCAGCCAAGGGGCGGGAGAGACCCAGTACTTC. It specifies CASSQGAGETQYF.

The chain uses TRBV2 and TRBJ1-1, with no clear D. The CDR3 contains 12 residues. V lost 10 bases to trimming and J lost 3 bases, with 12 bases between them. Germline V gene sequence: CDR1 SNHLY, CDR2 FYNNEI. The CDR3 DNA reads TGTGCCAAACGCCCTGGGGACACTGAAGCTTTCTTT. Translating gives CAKRPGDTEAFF.

V usage is TRBV18 and J usage is TRBJ2-7; 9 bases line up with TRBD1. The CDR3 runs to 14 residues. V dropped 4 bases and J dropped 4; count of bases not matched to a gene: 5. Germline V lookup: CDR1 KGHSH, CDR2 LQKENI. The CDR3 loop reads CASSRGQGTYEQYF. CDR3 nucleotides: TGTGCCAGCTCACGGGGACAGGGTACTTACGAGCAGTACTTC.

J is TRBJ1-1 and V is TRBV19; perhaps TRBD1 as D (5 bases). CDR3 length equals 14 residues. With 7 bases removed from V and 4 bases from J, the gap between germline ends came to 16 bases. The V gene's germline CDR1 is LNHDA and CDR2 SQIVND (reference sequence). In DNA, the CDR3 is TGTGCCAGTAACTTCGGGGGAGGGGCCACTGAAGCTTTCTTT. This gives the protein CASNFGGGATEAFF.

In nucleotides, the CDR3 is TGTGCCAGCAGTTTTTTAAGTTATTCGGGGAGCAATCAGCCCCAGCATTTT. Amino acids: CASSFLSYSGSNQPQHF. The chain couples TRBV28 to TRBJ1-5; D unresolved. The CDR3 has 17 residues. The V end lost 3 bases, the J end lost 1 base, and 16 bases lay between the germline ends. CDR1 MDHEN and CDR2 SYDVKM come from the germline V gene.

This chain links TRBV11-1 with TRBJ1-1; possibly TRBD1 for D (6 bases). Germline V gene data show CDR1 as SGHAT and CDR2 as FQDESV (reference sequence). The CDR3 is 13 amino acids. Trimming shortened V by 7 bases and J by 10 bases, and 19 bases separated the two germline ends. CDR3 nucleotides: TGTGCCAGCACCCAAGTCGGAGGACAGAGAGCTTTCTTT. This gives the protein CASTQVGGQRAFF.

The J gene is TRBJ1-1, the V gene TRBV4-1, with D uncertain. Germline V gene sequence: CDR1 MGHRA, CDR2 YSYEKL. The CDR3 has 12 amino acids. The V and J ends lost 4 bases and 6 bases respectively, with 9 bases between them. This CDR3 reads CASSPPSAEAFF. The DNA for the CDR3 is TGCGCCAGCAGCCCCCCGAGTGCTGAAGCTTTCTTT.

The chain links TRBV16 to TRBJ1-1, with a tentative D call TRBD1 (5 bases). CDR3 length: 14 amino acids. Germline lookup yields CDR1 KGHSY and CDR2 FQNENV. V shed 3 bases and J shed 4 bases, with 12 bases lying between them. The CDR3 coding sequence is TGTGCCAGCAGCCACCACAGGAGTCCCACTGAAGCTTTCTTT. Its translation: CASSHHRSPTEAFF.

The chain recombines TRBV6-6 with TRBJ1-1, with no clear D. CDR1 is MNHNY and CDR2 is SVGAGI in the germline V gene (reference sequence). The CDR3 runs to 13 residues. Trimming pared 4 bases from V and 2 bases from J, leaving 8 bases between. In DNA form, the CDR3 reads TGTGCCAGCAGTTCCTGGAGCAACACTGAAGCTTTCTTT. It encodes CASSSWSNTEAFF.